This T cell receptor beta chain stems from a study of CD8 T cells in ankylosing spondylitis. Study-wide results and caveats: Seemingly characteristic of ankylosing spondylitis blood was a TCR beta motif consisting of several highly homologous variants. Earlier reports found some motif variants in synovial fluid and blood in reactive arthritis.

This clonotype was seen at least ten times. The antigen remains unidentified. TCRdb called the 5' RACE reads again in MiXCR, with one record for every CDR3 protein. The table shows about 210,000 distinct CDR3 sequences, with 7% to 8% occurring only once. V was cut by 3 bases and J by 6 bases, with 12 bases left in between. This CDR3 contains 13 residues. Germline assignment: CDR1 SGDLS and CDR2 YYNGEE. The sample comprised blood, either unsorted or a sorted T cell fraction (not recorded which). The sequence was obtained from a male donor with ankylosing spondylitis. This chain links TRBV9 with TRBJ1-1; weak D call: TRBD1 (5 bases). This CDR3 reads CASSAGAGSEAFF. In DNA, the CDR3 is TGTGCCAGCAGCGCCGGGGCCGGCTCTGAAGCTTTCTTT.